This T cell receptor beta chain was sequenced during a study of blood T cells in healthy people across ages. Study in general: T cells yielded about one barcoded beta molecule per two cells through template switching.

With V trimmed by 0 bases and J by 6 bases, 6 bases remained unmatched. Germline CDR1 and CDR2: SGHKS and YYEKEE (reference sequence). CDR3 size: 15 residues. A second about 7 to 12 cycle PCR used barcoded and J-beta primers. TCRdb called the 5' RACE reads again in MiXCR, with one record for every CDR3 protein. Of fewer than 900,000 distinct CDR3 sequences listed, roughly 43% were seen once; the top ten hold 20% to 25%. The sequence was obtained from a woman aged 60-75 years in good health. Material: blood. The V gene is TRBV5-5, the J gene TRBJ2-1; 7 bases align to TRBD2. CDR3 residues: CASSLGGRASNEQFF. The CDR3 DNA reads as TGTGCCAGCAGCTTGGGGGGGAGGGCCTCCAATGAGCAGTTCTTC.